What follows are 15 T cell receptor beta chains derived from one specimen sequenced in a study of control samples from healthy donors and cancer patients (dated by TCRdb to between 2020 and 2021). The library was built by means of the immunoSEQ multiplex PCR assay. TCRdb provides this immuneACCESS table in a form limited to in-frame rearrangements. Some clones are lacking; in checked studies, under half of them reflect an unresolved V gene, and why the rest are absent is not known. This sample is represented by 150,000 to 200,000 clones; roughly 90% of them were singletons. 0.65% to 0.75% of the sample goes to the ten largest clones. Material: blood. Receptors were obtained from a woman aged 30 to 39 in good health.

This sequence joins TRBV18 and TRBJ2-1, with TRBD2 matching 13 bases. This CDR3 region has 20 residues. The germline V gene encodes CDR1 KGHSH and CDR2 LQKENI. V was clipped by 4 bases and J by 0 bases; unmatched bases: 12. CDR3 sequence: CASSLDPGLAGLSSYNEQFF. CDR3 DNA: TGTGCCAGCTCACTAGACCCGGGACTAGCGGGATTGAGCTCCTACAATGAGCAGTTCTTC.

J is TRBJ2-2 and V is TRBV10-3; no clear D. Germline CDR1 reads ENHRY; CDR2 reads SYGVKD. V dropped 0 bases and J dropped 6 bases, with 5 bases sitting between them. This CDR3 has 13 amino acids. The CDR3 is CAISESAAGELFF. CDR3 sequence (DNA): TGTGCCATCAGTGAGTCGGCTGCCGGGGAGCTGTTTTTT.

This rearrangement joins TRBV6-6 to TRBJ2-5, with D possibly matching TRBD1 (5 bases). CDR3 length: 14 amino acids. V dropped 2 bases and J dropped 5 bases, with 12 bases sitting between them. Germline CDR1 MNHNY, CDR2 SVGAGI (reference sequence). CDR3 nucleotides: TGTGCCAGCAGTTACAGGGCAGGGTTGGAGACCCAGTACTTC. Translated, it gives CASSYRAGLETQYF.

The chain carries TRBV12-3 or TRBV12-4 and TRBJ1-2; weak D call: TRBD1 (5 bases). V dropped 2 bases and J dropped 6 bases, with 10 bases sitting between them. This CDR3 comprises 13 residues. CDR3 amino acids: CASSLSRVNGYTF. CDR3 nucleotide sequence: TGTGCCAGCAGTTTATCCAGGGTTAATGGCTACACCTTC.

V usage is TRBV29-1 and J usage is TRBJ2-3, with D possibly matching TRBD2 (5 bases). Germline lookup yields CDR1 SQVTM and CDR2 ANQGSEA. The CDR3 consists of 12 residues. Trimming stripped 4 bases from V and 6 bases from J, with 11 bases between. The CDR3 coding sequence is TGCAGCGTTGGTGGGAGAGGGGATACGCAGTATTTT. Protein sequence: CSVGGRGDTQYF.

The chain couples TRBV30 to TRBJ2-3; perhaps D is TRBD1 or TRBD2 (5 bases each). The CDR3 covers 17 residues. Trimming shortened V by 2 bases and J by 6 bases, and 24 bases separated the two germline ends. In germline, CDR1 is GTSNPN, CDR2 SVGIG (reference sequence). DNA for the CDR3: TGTGCCTGGAGTACCTCCATCGGGACCCTGTCATTTGATACGCAGTATTTT. It codes for CAWSTSIGTLSFDTQYF.

The chain links TRBV21-1 to TRBJ1-5. TRBV21-1 is listed as a pseudogene. This CDR3 spans 14 amino acids. The CDR3 DNA reads as TGTGCCAGCATGAGGAGGGGTGGGCATCAGCCCCAGCATTTT. The encoded protein is CASMRRGGHQPQHF.

This clone was detected only a few times. The genes are TRBV6-6 and TRBJ1-6; maybe TRBD1 (5 bases). The CDR3 loop spans 14 amino acids. Trimming removed 6 bases at V and 7 bases at J, with 13 bases between. The germline gives CDR1 MNHNY, CDR2 SVGAGI (reference sequence). The CDR3 here is CASSRVMVNSPLHF. CDR3 DNA: TGTGCCAGCAGCAGGGTAATGGTAAATTCACCCCTCCACTTT.

The gene calls are TRBV11-2 and TRBJ1-6; D is perhaps TRBD1 (5 bases). CDR1 SGHAT and CDR2 FQNNGV come from the germline V gene. The V end lost 2 bases, the J end lost 8 bases, and 7 bases lay between the germline ends. CDR3 length: 13 amino acids. DNA of the CDR3: TGTGCCAGCAGCTTACAACAGGATTCACCCCTCCACTTT. The encoded protein is CASSLQQDSPLHF.

CDR3 DNA sequence: TGTGCCAGCAGCTTATCCGGGACTTGGATGAATGAGCAGTTCTTC. Translated: CASSLSGTWMNEQFF. This chain joins TRBV5-5 and TRBJ2-1; D perhaps matches TRBD2 (6 bases). The V end lost 2 bases, the J end lost 7 bases, and 16 bases lay between the germline ends. The CDR3 is made up of 15 amino acids. CDR1 is SGHKS and CDR2 is YYEKEE in the germline V gene (reference sequence). Full variable domain (rest looked up from reference TRBV5-5 and TRBJ2-1): DAGVTQSPTHLIKTRGQQVTLRCSPISGHKSVSWYQQVLGQGPQFIFQYYEKEERGRGNFPDRFSARQFPNYSSELNVNALLLGDSALYLCASSLSGTWMNEQFFGPGTRLTVL.

The chain uses TRBV7-9 and TRBJ2-2, with no clear D. CDR1 SEHNR and CDR2 FQNEAQ come from the germline V gene (reference sequence). Deletions cut 1 base from V and 4 bases from J, with 4 bases between. CDR3 size: 13 residues. DNA of the CDR3: TGTGCCAGCAGCTTAGGCCCCACCGGGGAGCTGTTTTTT. Amino acid sequence: CASSLGPTGELFF.

This clone was counted between two and nine times. This chain joins TRBV15 and TRBJ1-1; D is unclear. V was cut by 1 base and J by 2 bases, with 11 bases left in between. Germline values: CDR1 LNHNV, CDR2 YYDKDF (reference sequence). The CDR3 extends over 15 amino acids. In DNA, the CDR3 is TGTGCCACCAGCAGAGTGGCGAGGGCTAACACTGAAGCTTTCTTT. The encoded protein is CATSRVARANTEAFF.

The V call is TRBV7-9, the J call TRBJ1-4, with D unclear. Germline assignment: CDR1 SEHNR and CDR2 FQNEAQ (reference sequence). The CDR3 contains 14 residues. V shed 0 bases and J shed 8 bases, with 10 bases lying between them. CDR3 in DNA: TGTGCCAGCAGCTTAGCCGCAAACCAAGAAAAACTGTTTTTT. Amino acid sequence: CASSLAANQEKLFF. The full variable domain, in which reference TRBV7-9 and TRBJ1-4 provide the parts outside the CDR3, is DTGVSQNPRHKITKRGQNVTFRCDPISEHNRLYWYRQTLGQGPEFLTYFQNEAQLEKSRLLSDRFSAERPKGSFSTLEIQRTEQGDSAMYLCASSLAANQEKLFFGSGTQLSVL.

The gene calls are TRBV12-3 or TRBV12-4 and TRBJ2-7, with D maybe TRBD1 (6 bases). Trimming removed 3 bases from V and 3 bases from J, with 9 bases in between. The CDR3 has 13 amino acids. CDR3 loop: CASSLGAGYEQYF. In DNA form, the CDR3 reads TGTGCCAGCAGTTTGGGGGCAGGCTACGAGCAGTACTTC.

The gene calls are TRBV24-1 and TRBJ2-1; the D gene is possibly TRBD1 (6 bases). V was trimmed by 2 bases and J by 2 bases, leaving 9 bases between them. This CDR3 contains 15 residues. CDR1 and CDR2 from the germline V gene are KGHDR and SFDVKD. The CDR3 DNA reads TGTGCCACCAGTGATTCAGGGGTACCCTACAATGAGCAGTTCTTC. This codes for CATSDSGVPYNEQFF.